These 31 T cell receptor beta chains originate from one sample sequenced in a study of blood T cell repertoires in COVID-19. The table came from immunoSEQ multiplex PCR; TCRdb's copy has only in-frame clones and leaves some out. The sample shows 65,000 or so clones, 75% to 90% of them seen only once. The source material was peripheral blood. Receptors originate from a man aged 80 or over with acute or convalescent COVID-19.

This clone came up a few times. The V call is TRBV12-3 or TRBV12-4, the J call TRBJ1-2; perhaps TRBD1 as D (6 bases). Trimming removed 1 base at V and 7 bases at J, with 10 bases between. This CDR3 comprises 13 residues. The CDR3 region has the DNA TGTGCCAGCAGTTTAGACGGGGGGCTTGGCTACACCTTC. This encodes CASSLDGGLGYTF.

J is TRBJ1-1 and V is TRBV3-1 (or the pseudogene TRBV3-2), with D possibly TRBD1 on 5 matching bases. V was shortened by 3 bases and J by 4 bases, with 18 bases between the two germline ends. CDR1 and CDR2 (germline): LGHDT, YNNKEL (reference sequence). The CDR3 is 16 amino acids. The CDR3 region is CASSHRGGGEATEAFF. Written as DNA, the CDR3 is TGTGCCAGCAGCCACCGAGGCGGGGGGGAGGCCACTGAAGCTTTCTTT.

The chain joins TRBV18 to TRBJ2-2; 7 bases align to TRBD2. The CDR3 spans 16 residues. Per germline, CDR1 KGHSH and CDR2 LQKENI. Trimming at V came to 6 bases and at J to 6 bases, leaving 13 bases not matched to a gene. The CDR3 spells CASSLSSGVSPGELFF. The CDR3 DNA reads TGTGCCAGCTCTTTGTCCAGCGGGGTTTCCCCCGGGGAGCTGTTTTTT. The full variable domain, its missing parts supplied by reference TRBV18 and TRBJ2-2, is NAGVMQNPRHLVRRRGQEARLRCSPMKGHSHVYWYRQLPEEGLKFMVYLQKENIIDESGMPKERFSAEFPKEGPSILRIQQVVRGDSAAYFCASSLSSGVSPGELFFGEGSRLTVL.

The chain joins TRBV5-4 to TRBJ2-3; 8 bases fit TRBD1. The germline CDR1 and CDR2 sequences are SGHNT and YYREEE (reference sequence). V dropped 4 bases and J dropped 3; count of bases not matched to a gene: 13. The CDR3 runs 17 residues. The CDR3: CASSPGPGQGGTDTQYF. CDR3 sequence (DNA): TGTGCCAGCAGCCCAGGACCAGGACAGGGAGGTACAGATACGCAGTATTTT.

The rearrangement uses TRBV19 and TRBJ2-2; D is perhaps TRBD1 (6 bases). There are 14 residues in the CDR3. Germline CDR1 is LNHDA and CDR2 is SQIVND (reference sequence). V was trimmed by 10 bases and J by 7 bases, leaving 19 bases between them. Written as DNA, the CDR3 is TGTGCCATCTCCAACAGGGCCGGCGACGGGGAGCTGTTTTTT. It translates to CAISNRAGDGELFF.

This clone was seen only once. The V and J genes are TRBV3-1 (or the pseudogene TRBV3-2) and TRBJ2-7, with unresolved D. The CDR3 totals 13 residues. CDR1 and CDR2 from the germline V gene are LGHDT and YNNKEL (reference sequence). The germline V and J ends were trimmed by 0 bases and 4 bases, with 7 bases remaining between them. CDR3 protein: CASSQELSYEQYF. Here the CDR3 DNA reads TGTGCCAGCAGCCAAGAGTTGAGTTACGAGCAGTACTTC.

The J gene is TRBJ2-3, the V gene TRBV5-1, with 8 bases matching TRBD1. V lost 5 bases to trimming and J lost 1 base; unmatched junction nucleotides: 3. This CDR3 contains 14 residues. Germline CDR1 SGHRS, CDR2 YFSETQ. The CDR3 reads CASSAGGGTDTQYF. Here the CDR3 DNA reads TGCGCCAGCAGTGCAGGGGGCGGCACAGATACGCAGTATTTT.

The chain carries TRBV5-1 and TRBJ2-4; weak D call: TRBD1 (5 bases). Germline V CDR1 and CDR2: SGHRS, YFSETQ. V shed 0 bases and J shed 1 base, with 14 bases lying between them. There are 17 residues in the CDR3. The CDR3 sequence is CASSLGLTRAAKNIQYF. CDR3 in DNA: TGCGCCAGCAGCTTGGGGTTGACCAGGGCGGCCAAAAACATTCAGTACTTC.

This clone is a singleton in its sample. The J gene is TRBJ1-4, the V gene TRBV5-4, with 7 bases matching TRBD1. The germline gives CDR1 SGHNT, CDR2 YYREEE (reference sequence). The CDR3 covers 14 residues. Trimming cost V 3 bases and J 7 bases; bases outside gene matches: 6. CDR3 in amino acids: CASSSGGSGEKLFF. Here the CDR3 DNA reads TGTGCCAGCAGCTCAGGGGGTTCTGGTGAAAAACTGTTTTTT.

V usage is TRBV5-1 and J usage is TRBJ1-4; a weak D match, TRBD1 (5 bases). V lost 0 bases and J lost 4, with 16 bases in between. CDR1 is SGHRS and CDR2 is YFSETQ in the germline V gene. This CDR3 has 17 residues. The CDR3 DNA reads TGCGCCAGCAGCTTGGGGCAGGGCTACTCGGGTAATGAAAAACTGTTTTTT. It specifies CASSLGQGYSGNEKLFF.

The gene calls are TRBV19 and TRBJ1-5, with 8 bases identical to TRBD1. After removal of 3 bases from V and 8 bases from J, the junction contained 9 bases not matched to a gene. This CDR3 is 15 amino acids long. CDR1 is LNHDA, CDR2 SQIVND, per germline (reference sequence). CDR3 DNA: TGTGCCAGTAGTATGACCCAGGGGGCGGAAAAGCCCCAGCATTTT. Its protein product is CASSMTQGAEKPQHF.

The chain is built from TRBV27 and TRBJ2-3; 7 positions match TRBD1. The CDR3 is 16 residues long. Germline lookup yields CDR1 MNHEY and CDR2 SMNVEV (reference sequence). The junction had 7 bases not matched to a gene; V was cut back by 1 base and J by 3 bases. The CDR3 DNA is TGTGCCAGCAGTTTATGGGCAGGGGGTTGGACAGATACGCAGTATTTT. This translates into CASSLWAGGWTDTQYF.

The sample holds one count of this clone. The DNA of the CDR3 is TGTGCCAGCAGCTTGGGGAGATCCAATCAGCCCCAGCATTTT. Its translation is CASSLGRSNQPQHF. The V call is TRBV5-6, the J call TRBJ1-5; D is uncertain. CDR3 length equals 14 residues. With 0 bases removed from V and 3 bases from J, the gap between germline ends came to 7 bases. Germline values: CDR1 SGHDT, CDR2 YYEEEE.

J is TRBJ1-2 and V is TRBV7-2; D remains ambiguous. Deletions cut 5 bases from V and 4 bases from J, with 11 bases between. The germline V gene has CDR1 SGHTA and CDR2 FQGNSA. The CDR3 sequence is 13 residues long. CDR3 coding DNA: TGTGCCAGCAGCCCCTCGGAGGTCTATGGCTACACCTTC. Its translation: CASSPSEVYGYTF.

This chain joins TRBV3-1 (or the pseudogene TRBV3-2) and TRBJ1-5, with D uncertain. Trimming removed 2 bases at V and 0 bases at J, with 5 bases between. CDR1 and CDR2 (germline): LGHDT, YNNKEL (reference sequence). The length of the CDR3 is 14 residues. The CDR3 here is CASSQRASNQPQHF. CDR3 DNA sequence: TGTGCCAGCAGCCAAAGAGCTAGCAATCAGCCCCAGCATTTT.

The chain uses TRBV29-1 and TRBJ2-1; TRBD2 matches at 11 bases. V dropped 6 bases and J dropped 3; count of bases not matched to a gene: 4. Per the germline V gene, CDR1 is SQVTM and CDR2 is ANQGSEA. The CDR3 spans 14 residues. CDR3 region: CSVSSGGIYNEQFF. CDR3 nucleotides: TGCAGCGTATCTAGCGGGGGGATCTACAATGAGCAGTTCTTC.

The chain couples TRBV19 to TRBJ1-5; D not resolved. The CDR3 length is 15 residues. V lost 3 bases and J lost 3, with 12 bases in between. Germline CDR1 is LNHDA and CDR2 is SQIVND (reference sequence). CDR3 amino acids: CASSIRFNYNQPQHF. CDR3 nucleotide sequence: TGTGCCAGTAGTATCCGTTTTAATTACAATCAGCCCCAGCATTTT.

This chain connects TRBV19 to TRBJ1-1; tentative D call: TRBD1 (6 bases). V was trimmed by 7 bases and J by 1 base, leaving 16 bases between them. This CDR3 is built from 15 residues. The germline CDR1 and CDR2 sequences are LNHDA and SQIVND (reference sequence). This chain's CDR3 is CASTSPGTPNTEAFF. CDR3 bases: TGTGCCAGTACCTCACCCGGGACACCGAACACTGAAGCTTTCTTT.

This clone turned up a few times. This chain uses TRBV12-5 with TRBJ1-1, with no clear D. Germline-derived CDR1 and CDR2 are LGHNT and FRNRAP. V lost 1 base, J lost 0 bases, and 21 bases lay in between. CDR3 length: 19 residues. As DNA, the CDR3 is TGTGCTAGTGGTTTGGCGAGTCGAGGGCTAACGCCAATGAACACTGAAGCTTTCTTT. It is translated as CASGLASRGLTPMNTEAFF.

CDR3 protein: CASSFDRGRGGYTF. In DNA form, the CDR3 reads TGTGCCAGCAGCTTTGACAGGGGAAGAGGTGGCTACACCTTC. The chain has TRBV5-4 and TRBJ1-2; TRBD1 agrees at 8 bases. J gave up 7 bases and V 2 bases, and 7 bases lay outside the gene matches. Germline CDR1 is SGHNT and CDR2 is YYREEE (reference sequence). This CDR3 has 14 amino acids.

The chain uses TRBV12-3 or TRBV12-4 and TRBJ1-1; 7 nucleotides align to TRBD1. The CDR3 totals 12 residues. The junction had 2 bases not matched to a gene; V was cut back by 5 bases and J by 5 bases. CDR3 DNA sequence: TGTGCCAGCAGTCGCAGGGGGACTGAAGCTTTCTTT. Protein sequence: CASSRRGTEAFF.

J is TRBJ2-5 and V is TRBV19; D is unresolved. From germline, CDR1 is LNHDA and CDR2 SQIVND (reference sequence). The CDR3 is 15 amino acids. V lost 3 bases, J lost 1 base, and 12 bases lay in between. CDR3 bases: TGTGCCAGTAGTATTTCGACACCGGTCCAAGAGACCCAGTACTTC. This encodes CASSISTPVQETQYF.

The gene calls are TRBV5-1 and TRBJ1-1; 9 bases map to TRBD1. Germline-derived CDR1 and CDR2 are SGHRS and YFSETQ. The junction had 10 bases not matched to a gene; V was cut back by 1 base and J by 6 bases. This CDR3 contains 16 residues. The CDR3 protein is CASSLTPGQGFAEAFF. In DNA, the CDR3 is TGCGCCAGCAGCTTGACCCCGGGACAGGGATTCGCTGAAGCTTTCTTT.

This sequence joins TRBV11-2 and TRBJ1-2; 9 bases align to TRBD1. In germline, CDR1 is SGHAT, CDR2 FQNNGV. The CDR3 is 15 amino acids. V was clipped by 5 bases and J by 1 base; unmatched bases: 5. The CDR3 sequence is CASSHTGGFNYGYTF. As DNA, the CDR3 is TGTGCCAGCAGCCATACAGGGGGCTTTAACTATGGCTACACCTTC.

This clone was detected only once. This chain links TRBV25-1 with TRBJ1-2; 11 nucleotides line up with TRBD1. V was clipped by 6 bases and J by 5 bases; unmatched bases: 8. The CDR3 has 15 amino acids. Germline loops: CDR1 MGHDK, CDR2 SYGVNS. The CDR3 DNA follows: TGTGCCAGCAGAGGTACCGGGACAGGGGGGTATGGCTACACCTTC. It encodes CASRGTGTGGYGYTF.

The rearrangement uses TRBV18 and TRBJ2-3; D possibly corresponds to TRBD1 (6 bases). Germline V gene data show CDR1 as KGHSH and CDR2 as LQKENI. The V end was cut by 2 bases, the J end by 1 base, with 13 bases between. This CDR3 is 16 amino acids long. The chain's CDR3 is CASSPEAQGGTDTQYF. CDR3 nucleotides: TGTGCCAGCTCACCAGAAGCACAGGGTGGCACAGATACGCAGTATTTT.

The sample holds one count of this clone. The rearrangement uses TRBV7-2 and TRBJ2-1; 8 bases are shared with TRBD2. J gave up 6 bases and V 5 bases, and 12 bases lay outside the gene matches. The CDR3 consists of 16 residues. Germline V gene data show CDR1 as SGHTA and CDR2 as FQGNSA. The CDR3 DNA follows: TGTGCCAGCAGCCCCCCCGGGGAGCGGGGGTTCAATGAGCAGTTCTTC. It encodes CASSPPGERGFNEQFF.

This clone is a singleton in its sample. The V gene is TRBV3-1 (or the pseudogene TRBV3-2), the J gene TRBJ1-2, with D hard to call. CDR1 LGHDT and CDR2 YNNKEL come from the germline V gene (reference sequence). With 0 bases removed from V and 7 bases from J, the gap between germline ends came to 6 bases. This CDR3 has 12 residues. The CDR3 coding sequence is TGTGCCAGCAGCCAAGAATGGAGTGGCTACACCTTC. It encodes CASSQEWSGYTF.

This chain connects TRBV18 to TRBJ2-5; D is possibly TRBD2 (5 bases). CDR1 and CDR2 from the germline V gene are KGHSH and LQKENI. V was clipped by 3 bases and J by 2 bases, with 16 bases between them. The CDR3 loop spans 16 amino acids. CDR3: CASSPPGSGRQETQYF. The CDR3 DNA reads TGTGCCAGCTCACCGCCGGGATCGGGGAGACAAGAGACCCAGTACTTC.

This clone occurred a few times. The chain employs TRBV11-2 and TRBJ1-3; no clear D gene. V shed 0 bases and J shed 0 bases, with 9 bases lying between them. CDR1 is SGHAT, CDR2 FQNNGV, per germline. The CDR3 contains 16 residues. CDR3: CASSLDAAFSGNTIYF. The CDR3 bases are TGTGCCAGCAGCTTAGATGCGGCGTTCTCTGGAAACACCATATATTTT.

The chain couples TRBV18 to TRBJ2-7; 10 nucleotides agree with TRBD1. This CDR3 spans 16 amino acids. V lost 3 bases to trimming and J lost 5 bases; unmatched junction nucleotides: 10. The germline gives CDR1 KGHSH, CDR2 LQKENI. The CDR3 DNA sequence: TGTGCCAGCTCACCGGCCGGGACAGGGGCTCTACACGAGCAGTACTTC. Protein: CASSPAGTGALHEQYF. The full variable domain, completed using reference TRBV18 and TRBJ2-7, is NAGVMQNPRHLVRRRGQEARLRCSPMKGHSHVYWYRQLPEEGLKFMVYLQKENIIDESGMPKERFSAEFPKEGPSILRIQQVVRGDSAAYFCASSPAGTGALHEQYFGPGTRLTVT.